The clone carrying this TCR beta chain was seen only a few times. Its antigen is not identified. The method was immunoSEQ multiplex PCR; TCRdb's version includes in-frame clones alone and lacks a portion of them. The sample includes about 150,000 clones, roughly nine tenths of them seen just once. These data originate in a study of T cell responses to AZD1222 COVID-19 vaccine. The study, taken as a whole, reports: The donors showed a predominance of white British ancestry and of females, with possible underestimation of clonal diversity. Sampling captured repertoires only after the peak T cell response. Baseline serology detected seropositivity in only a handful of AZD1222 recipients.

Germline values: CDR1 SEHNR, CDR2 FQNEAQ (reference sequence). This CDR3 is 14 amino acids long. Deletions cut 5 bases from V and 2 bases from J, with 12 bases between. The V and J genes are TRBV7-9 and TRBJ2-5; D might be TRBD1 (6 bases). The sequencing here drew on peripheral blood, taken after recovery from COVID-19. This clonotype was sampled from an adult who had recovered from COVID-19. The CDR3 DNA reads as TGTGCCAGCAGCCTACCTGGACAGCAAGAGACCCAGTACTTC. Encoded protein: CASSLPGQQETQYF. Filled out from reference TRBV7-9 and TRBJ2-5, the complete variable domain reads DTGVSQNPRHKITKRGQNVTFRCDPISEHNRLYWYRQTLGQGPEFLTYFQNEAQLEKSRLLSDRFSAERPKGSFSTLEIQRTEQGDSAMYLCASSLPGQQETQYFGPGTRLLVL.